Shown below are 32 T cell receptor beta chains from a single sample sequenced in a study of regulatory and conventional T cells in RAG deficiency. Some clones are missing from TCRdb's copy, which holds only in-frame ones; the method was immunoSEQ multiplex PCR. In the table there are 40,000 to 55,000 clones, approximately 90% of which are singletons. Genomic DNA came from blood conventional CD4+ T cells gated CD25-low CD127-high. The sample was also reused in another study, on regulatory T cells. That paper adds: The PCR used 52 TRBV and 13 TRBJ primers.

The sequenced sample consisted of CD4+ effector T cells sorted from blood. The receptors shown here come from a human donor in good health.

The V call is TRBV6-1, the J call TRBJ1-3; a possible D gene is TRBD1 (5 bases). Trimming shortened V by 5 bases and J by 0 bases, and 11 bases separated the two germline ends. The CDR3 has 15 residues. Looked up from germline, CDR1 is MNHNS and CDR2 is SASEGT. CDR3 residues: CASSKTVISGNTIYF. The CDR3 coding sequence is TGTGCCAGCAGTAAGACAGTGATCTCTGGAAACACCATATATTTT.

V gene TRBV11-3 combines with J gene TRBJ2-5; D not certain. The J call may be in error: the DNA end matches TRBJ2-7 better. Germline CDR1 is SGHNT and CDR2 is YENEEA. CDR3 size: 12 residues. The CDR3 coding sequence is TGTGCCAGCAGCTTAGATACCCACGAGCAGTACTTC. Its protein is CASSLDTHEQYF.

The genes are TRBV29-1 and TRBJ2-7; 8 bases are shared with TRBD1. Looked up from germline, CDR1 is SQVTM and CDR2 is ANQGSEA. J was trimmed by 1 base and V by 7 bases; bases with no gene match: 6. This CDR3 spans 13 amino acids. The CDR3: CSARGTGSYEQYF. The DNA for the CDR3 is TGCAGCGCACGGGGGACAGGTTCCTACGAGCAGTACTTC.

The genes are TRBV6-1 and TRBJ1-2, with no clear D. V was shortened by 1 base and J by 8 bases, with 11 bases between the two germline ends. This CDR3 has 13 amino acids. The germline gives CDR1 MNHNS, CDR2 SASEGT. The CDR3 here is CASSEGTARGYTF. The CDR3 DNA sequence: TGTGCCAGCAGTGAAGGGACGGCGAGGGGCTACACCTTC.

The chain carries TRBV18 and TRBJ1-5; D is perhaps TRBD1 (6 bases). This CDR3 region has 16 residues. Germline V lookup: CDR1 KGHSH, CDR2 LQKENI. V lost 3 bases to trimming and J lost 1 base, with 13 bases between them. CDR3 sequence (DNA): TGTGCCAGCTCACCCTCCGGGACAAGAAGCAATCAGCCCCAGCATTTT. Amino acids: CASSPSGTRSNQPQHF.

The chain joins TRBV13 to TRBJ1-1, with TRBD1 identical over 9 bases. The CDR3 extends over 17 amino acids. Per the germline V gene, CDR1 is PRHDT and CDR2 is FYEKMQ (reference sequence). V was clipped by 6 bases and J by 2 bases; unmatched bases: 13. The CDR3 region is CASRWRSGTGPNTEAFF. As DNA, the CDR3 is TGTGCCAGCAGGTGGAGATCCGGGACAGGGCCAAACACTGAAGCTTTCTTT.

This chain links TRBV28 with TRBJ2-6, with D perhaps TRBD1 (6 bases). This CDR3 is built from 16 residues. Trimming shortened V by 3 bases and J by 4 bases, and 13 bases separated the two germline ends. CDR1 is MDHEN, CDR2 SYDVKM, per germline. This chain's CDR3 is CASSFVRGTGANVLTF. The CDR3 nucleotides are TGTGCCAGCAGTTTTGTGAGGGGGACCGGGGCCAACGTCCTGACTTTC.

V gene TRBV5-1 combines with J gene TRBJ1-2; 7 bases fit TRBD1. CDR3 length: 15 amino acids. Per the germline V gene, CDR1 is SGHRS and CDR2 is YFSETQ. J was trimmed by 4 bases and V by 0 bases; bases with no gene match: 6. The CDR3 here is CASSLGQGFGYGYTF. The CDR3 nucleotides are TGCGCCAGCAGCTTGGGACAGGGCTTTGGCTATGGCTACACCTTC.

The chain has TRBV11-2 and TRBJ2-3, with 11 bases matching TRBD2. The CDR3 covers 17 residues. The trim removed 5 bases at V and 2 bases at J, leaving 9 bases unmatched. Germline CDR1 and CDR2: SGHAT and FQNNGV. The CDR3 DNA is TGTGCCAGCAGCCCCATGACTAGCGGGACTACCACAGATACGCAGTATTTT. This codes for CASSPMTSGTTTDTQYF. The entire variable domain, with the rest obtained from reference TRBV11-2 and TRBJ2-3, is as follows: EAGVAQSPRYKIIEKRQSVAFWCNPISGHATLYWYQQILGQGPKLLIQFQNNGVVDDSQLPKDRFSAERLKGVDSTLKIQPAKLEDSAVYLCASSPMTSGTTTDTQYFGPGTRLTVL.

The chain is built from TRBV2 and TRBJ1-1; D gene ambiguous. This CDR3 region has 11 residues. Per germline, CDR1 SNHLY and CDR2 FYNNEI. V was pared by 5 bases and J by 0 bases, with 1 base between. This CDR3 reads CASSLNTEAFF. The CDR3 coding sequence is TGTGCCAGCAGTTTGAACACTGAAGCTTTCTTT.

The CDR3 reads CASSPQTSTGALGYTF. In DNA, the CDR3 is TGTGCCAGCAGTCCCCAAACATCGACAGGGGCCCTTGGCTACACCTTC. The chain links TRBV28 to TRBJ1-2; TRBD1 matches at 8 bases. The CDR3 is 16 amino acids. V was clipped by 5 bases and J by 7 bases; unmatched bases: 15. CDR1 and CDR2 (germline): MDHEN, SYDVKM.

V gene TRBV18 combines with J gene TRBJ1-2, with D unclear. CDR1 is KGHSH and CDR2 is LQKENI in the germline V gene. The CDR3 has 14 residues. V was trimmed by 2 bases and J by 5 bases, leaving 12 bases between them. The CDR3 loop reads CASSPNSPSYGYTF. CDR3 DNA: TGTGCCAGCTCACCAAACAGCCCCTCGTATGGCTACACCTTC.

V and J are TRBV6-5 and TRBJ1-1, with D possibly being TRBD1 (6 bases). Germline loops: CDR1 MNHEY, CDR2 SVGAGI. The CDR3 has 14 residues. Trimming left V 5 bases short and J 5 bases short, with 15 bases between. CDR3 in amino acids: CASSPAGGRTEAFF. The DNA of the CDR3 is TGTGCCAGCAGTCCAGCGGGGGGCAGGACTGAAGCTTTCTTT.

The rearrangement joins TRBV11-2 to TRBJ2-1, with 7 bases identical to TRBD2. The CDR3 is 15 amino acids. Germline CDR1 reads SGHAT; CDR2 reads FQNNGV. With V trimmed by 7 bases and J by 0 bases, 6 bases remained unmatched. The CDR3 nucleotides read TGTGCCAGCACCCCACTAGCGAGCTCCTACAATGAGCAGTTCTTC. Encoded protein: CASTPLASSYNEQFF.

The CDR3 reads CASIDLLKNTEAFF. Here the CDR3 DNA reads TGTGCCAGCATAGACCTCCTCAAGAACACTGAAGCTTTCTTT. This chain joins TRBV7-8 and TRBJ1-1, with D uncertain. This CDR3 is built from 14 residues. Trimming pared 7 bases from V and 1 base from J, leaving 13 bases between. In germline, CDR1 is SGHVS, CDR2 FQNEAQ. The full variable domain, rest sourced from reference TRBV7-8 and TRBJ1-1, is GAGVSQSPRYKVAKRGQDVALRCDPISGHVSLFWYQQALGQGPEFLTYFQNEAQLDKSGLPSDRFFAERPEGSVSTLKIQRTQQEDSAVYLCASIDLLKNTEAFFGQGTRLTVV.

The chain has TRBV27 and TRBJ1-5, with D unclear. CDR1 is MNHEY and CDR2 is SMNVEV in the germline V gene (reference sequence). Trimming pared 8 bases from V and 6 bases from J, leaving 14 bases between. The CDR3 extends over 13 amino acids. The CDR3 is CASGARASQPQHF. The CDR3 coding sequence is TGTGCCAGCGGAGCGAGGGCTAGTCAGCCCCAGCATTTT.

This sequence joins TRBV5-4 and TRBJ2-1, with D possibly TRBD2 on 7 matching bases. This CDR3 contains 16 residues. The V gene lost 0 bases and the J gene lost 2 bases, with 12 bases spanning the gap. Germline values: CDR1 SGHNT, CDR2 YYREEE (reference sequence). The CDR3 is CASSLVAGATYNEQFF. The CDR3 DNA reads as TGTGCCAGCAGCTTGGTGGCGGGGGCCACCTACAATGAGCAGTTCTTC.

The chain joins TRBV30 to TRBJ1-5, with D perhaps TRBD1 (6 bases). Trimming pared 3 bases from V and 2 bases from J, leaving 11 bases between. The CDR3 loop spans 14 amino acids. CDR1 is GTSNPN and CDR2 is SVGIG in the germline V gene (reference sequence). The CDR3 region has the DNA TGTGCCTGGAGCCTACAGGGAGGCAATCAGCCCCAGCATTTT. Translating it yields CAWSLQGGNQPQHF.

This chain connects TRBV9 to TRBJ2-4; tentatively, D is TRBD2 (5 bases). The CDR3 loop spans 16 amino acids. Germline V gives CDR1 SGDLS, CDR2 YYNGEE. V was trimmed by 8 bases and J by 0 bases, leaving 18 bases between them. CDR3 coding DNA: TGTGCCAGGAGAAGGTGGGCGGGTCTAGCCAAAAACATTCAGTACTTC. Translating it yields CARRRWAGLAKNIQYF. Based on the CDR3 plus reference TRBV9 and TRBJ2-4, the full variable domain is DSGVTQTPKHLITATGQRVTLRCSPRSGDLSVYWYQQSLDQGLQFLIQYYNGEERAKGNILERFSAQQFPDLHSELNLSSLELGDSALYFCARRRWAGLAKNIQYFGAGTRLSVL.

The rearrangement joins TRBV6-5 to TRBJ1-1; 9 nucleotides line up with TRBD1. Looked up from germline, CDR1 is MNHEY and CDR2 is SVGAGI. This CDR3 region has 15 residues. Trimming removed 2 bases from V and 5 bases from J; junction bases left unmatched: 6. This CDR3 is CASSYPGQGKTEAFF. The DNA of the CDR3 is TGTGCCAGCAGTTACCCGGGACAGGGAAAAACTGAAGCTTTCTTT.

The CDR3 protein is CASSRGRLEAFF. The CDR3 DNA reads TGCGCCAGCAGCAGGGGACGGCTAGAAGCTTTCTTT. This chain uses TRBV5-1 with TRBJ1-1, with a possible D match to TRBD1 (5 bases). Germline-derived CDR1 and CDR2 are SGHRS and YFSETQ. Trimming cost V 4 bases and J 8 bases, with 12 bases left between them. This CDR3 comprises 12 residues.

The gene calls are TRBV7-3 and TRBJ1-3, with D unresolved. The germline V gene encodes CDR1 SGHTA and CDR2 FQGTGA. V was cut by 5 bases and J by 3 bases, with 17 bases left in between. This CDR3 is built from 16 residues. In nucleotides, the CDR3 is TGTGCCAGCAGCCCTCCGGAGGAGGGTGATGGAAACACCATATATTTT. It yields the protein CASSPPEEGDGNTIYF.

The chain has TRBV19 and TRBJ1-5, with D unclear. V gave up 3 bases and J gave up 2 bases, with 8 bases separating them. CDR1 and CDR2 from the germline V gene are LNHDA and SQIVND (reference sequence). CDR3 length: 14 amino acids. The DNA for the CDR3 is TGTGCCAGTAGTATCACGGCCCGCAATCAGCCCCAGCATTTT. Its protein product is CASSITARNQPQHF.

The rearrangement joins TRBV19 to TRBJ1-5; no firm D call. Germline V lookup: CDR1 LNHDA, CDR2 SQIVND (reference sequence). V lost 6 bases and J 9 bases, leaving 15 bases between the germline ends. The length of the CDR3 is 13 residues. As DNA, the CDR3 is TGTGCCAGTAGGGAGAGGAGTTTTTCGCCCCAGCATTTT. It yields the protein CASRERSFSPQHF.

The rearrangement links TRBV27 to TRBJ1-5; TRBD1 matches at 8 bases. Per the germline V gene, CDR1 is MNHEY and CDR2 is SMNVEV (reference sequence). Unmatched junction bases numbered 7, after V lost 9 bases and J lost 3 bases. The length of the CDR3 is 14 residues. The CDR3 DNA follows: TGTGCCAGTCGGACAGGGCGCATCAATCAGCCCCAGCATTTT. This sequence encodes CASRTGRINQPQHF.

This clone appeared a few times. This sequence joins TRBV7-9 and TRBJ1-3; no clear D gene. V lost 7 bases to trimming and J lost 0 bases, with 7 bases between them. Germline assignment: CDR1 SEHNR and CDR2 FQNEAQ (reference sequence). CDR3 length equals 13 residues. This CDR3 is CASKQSSGNTIYF. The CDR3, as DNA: TGTGCCAGCAAGCAGAGCTCTGGAAACACCATATATTTT.

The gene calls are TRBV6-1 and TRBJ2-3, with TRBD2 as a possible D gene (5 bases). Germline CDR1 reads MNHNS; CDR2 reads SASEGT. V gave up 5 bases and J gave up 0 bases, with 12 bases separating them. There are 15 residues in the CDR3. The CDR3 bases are TGTGCCAGCAGTATTCGGGGTTTTAGCACAGATACGCAGTATTTT. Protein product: CASSIRGFSTDTQYF.

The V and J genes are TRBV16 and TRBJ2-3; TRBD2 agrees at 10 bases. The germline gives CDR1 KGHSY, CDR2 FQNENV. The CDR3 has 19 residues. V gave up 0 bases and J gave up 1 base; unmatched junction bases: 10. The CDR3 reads CASSQSLSGAGGGTDTQYF. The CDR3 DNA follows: TGTGCCAGCAGCCAATCGTTGAGTGGAGCGGGAGGGGGCACAGATACGCAGTATTTT.

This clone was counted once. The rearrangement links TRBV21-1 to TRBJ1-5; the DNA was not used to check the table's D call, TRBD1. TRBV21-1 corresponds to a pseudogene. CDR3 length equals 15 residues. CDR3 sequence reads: CASSGRDRGNQPQHF. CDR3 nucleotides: TGTGCCAGCAGCGGACGGGACAGGGGAAATCAGCCCCAGCATTTT.

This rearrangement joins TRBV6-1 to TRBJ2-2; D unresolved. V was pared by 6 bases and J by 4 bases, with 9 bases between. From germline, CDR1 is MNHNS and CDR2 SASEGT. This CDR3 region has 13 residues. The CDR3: CASSNMGTGELFF. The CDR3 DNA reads TGTGCCAGCAGCAACATGGGCACCGGGGAGCTGTTTTTT.

For the CDR3, the DNA is TGCAGGGGGGCCTCGGGGAGTGGCTACACCTTC. Its protein product is CRGASGSGYTF. This sequence joins TRBV20-1 and TRBJ1-2, with D perhaps matching TRBD1 (6 bases). The CDR3 is made up of 11 amino acids. Germline V lookup: CDR1 DFQATT, CDR2 SNEGSKA (reference sequence).

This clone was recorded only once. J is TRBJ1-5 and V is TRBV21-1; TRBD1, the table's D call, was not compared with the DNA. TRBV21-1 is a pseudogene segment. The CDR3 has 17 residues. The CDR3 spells CASSPPPGGRGNQPQHF. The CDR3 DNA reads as TGTGCCAGCAGCCCCCCCCCAGGGGGAAGGGGCAATCAGCCCCAGCATTTT.